This T cell receptor (beta chain) was observed in a study of blood T cell repertoires in COVID-19. The wider study: Sites across the United States, Italy and Spain contributed samples from acute and convalescent COVID-19. T cells, B-cell-depleted T cells, or PBMCs provided the cDNA or gDNA that served as material.

Methods used by the authors: Reference gene primer amplification gave estimated nucleated cell counts. Only in-frame clones appear in the TCRdb table, and some are missing; sequencing was by immunoSEQ multiplex PCR. That table gives V, J and clone size, and the DNA gave D and trimming. The sample lists around 61,000 clones, just over 85% occurring once. CDR1 and CDR2 (germline): SGHRS, YFSETQ. CDR3 length: 14 amino acids. J was trimmed by 6 bases and V by 0 bases; bases with no gene match: 4. The sequenced sample consisted of peripheral blood. The source is a man aged 45-65 years with active COVID-19. The chain employs TRBV5-1 and TRBJ1-2; 8 nucleotides agree with TRBD1. The CDR3 sequence: CASSLAATGDGYTF. In DNA form, the CDR3 reads TGCGCCAGCAGCTTGGCGGCGACAGGGGATGGCTACACCTTC.